A single sample is the source of the 20 T cell receptor beta chains below, sequenced in a study of cytomegalovirus exposure and HLA in healthy donors. Use of 60 Vbeta and 13 Jbeta primers characterized the PCR. TCRdb's copy holds only in-frame clones and misses some; the assay was immunoSEQ multiplex PCR. The sample includes 220,000 or so clones, around 73% of them seen just once. Sequenced material: PBMCs. All receptors derive from a male donor in good health and CMV-seronegative.

The rearrangement links TRBV18 to TRBJ2-5; maybe TRBD2 (5 bases). The CDR3 sequence is 15 residues long. Trimming removed 4 bases at V and 5 bases at J, with 17 bases between. Germline CDR1 KGHSH, CDR2 LQKENI. The CDR3: CASSLSRAPKETQYF. The CDR3 coding sequence is TGTGCCAGCTCACTCTCGCGGGCTCCGAAGGAGACCCAGTACTTC.

V gene TRBV5-5 combines with J gene TRBJ2-1, with D unclear. The germline V gene has CDR1 SGHKS and CDR2 YYEKEE (reference sequence). The length of the CDR3 is 13 residues. Between the trimmed V and J ends, which lost 4 bases and 4 bases, there was a span of 9 bases. The CDR3 nucleotides read TGTGCCAGCAGCACCGGTAGTTACAATGAGCAGTTCTTC. Its translation is CASSTGSYNEQFF.

This clone appeared a few times. This chain uses TRBV6-1 with TRBJ2-7; 8 nucleotides match TRBD2. The V gene end was trimmed by 2 bases and the J gene end by 0 bases; junction bases not matched to a gene: 3. CDR3 length equals 15 residues. Germline CDR1 and CDR2: MNHNS and SASEGT. The CDR3 region has the DNA TGTGCCAGCAGTGAACGCGGGAGGCTCTCCTACGAGCAGTACTTC. Translated: CASSERGRLSYEQYF.

This chain joins TRBV7-3 and TRBJ2-2; TRBD2 aligns across 7 bases. This CDR3 has 17 residues. V lost 2 bases to trimming and J lost 1 base; unmatched junction nucleotides: 7. Germline V lookup: CDR1 SGHTA, CDR2 FQGTGA. The CDR3 loop reads CASSLDRTSENTGELFF. The DNA for the CDR3 is TGTGCCAGCAGCTTAGATCGAACTAGCGAGAACACCGGGGAGCTGTTTTTT.

The chain employs TRBV28 and TRBJ2-5, with TRBD2 matching over 9 bases. With V trimmed by 6 bases and J by 9 bases, 14 bases remained unmatched. The CDR3 totals 15 residues. The germline V gene encodes CDR1 MDHEN and CDR2 SYDVKM. The CDR3 region is CASRLGTSLRAAQYF. The CDR3 DNA follows: TGTGCCAGCAGACTAGGGACTAGCTTAAGGGCGGCCCAGTACTTC.

Written as DNA, the CDR3 is TGTGCCTGGAAGTCGACTAGCGTCGACACCGGGGAGCTGTTTTTT. Protein sequence: CAWKSTSVDTGELFF. The J gene is TRBJ2-2, the V gene TRBV30; 8 nucleotides line up with TRBD2. CDR3 length: 15 amino acids. With V trimmed by 4 bases and J by 3 bases, 7 bases remained unmatched. Germline lookup yields CDR1 GTSNPN and CDR2 SVGIG (reference sequence).

This clone has at least ten counts. The chain's CDR3 is CASSDLRGQSEKLFF. In DNA form, the CDR3 reads TGTGCCAGCAGTGATCTCAGGGGGCAAAGTGAAAAACTGTTTTTT. V and J are TRBV25-1 and TRBJ1-4, with TRBD1 matching over 8 bases. The CDR3 runs 15 residues. Per germline, CDR1 MGHDK and CDR2 SYGVNS. The junction had 7 bases not matched to a gene; V was cut back by 3 bases and J by 7 bases. The full variable domain, rest sourced from reference TRBV25-1 and TRBJ1-4, is EADIYQTPRYLVIGTGKKITLECSQTMGHDKMYWYQQDPGMELHLIHYSYGVNSTEKGDLSSESTVSRIRTEHFPLTLESARPSHTSQYLCASSDLRGQSEKLFFGSGTQLSVL.

The count of this clone is one. This rearrangement joins TRBV19 to TRBJ2-5; 10 bases align to TRBD2. The end of the DNA is better explained by TRBJ2-7, so the J call may be wrong. Germline lookup yields CDR1 LNHDA and CDR2 SQIVND (reference sequence). The CDR3 contains 14 residues. CDR3 DNA sequence: TGTGCCAGTAGTCAAAGCGGGAGGGTATACGAGCAGTACTTC. Protein: CASSQSGRVYEQYF.

The chain combines TRBV28 with TRBJ1-2; 7 bases map to TRBD1. CDR1 and CDR2 from the germline V gene are MDHEN and SYDVKM. The CDR3 runs 15 residues. The junction had 7 bases not matched to a gene; V was cut back by 0 bases and J by 6 bases. CDR3 protein: CASSLWARGSDGYTF. The CDR3 DNA sequence: TGTGCCAGCAGTTTATGGGCCAGGGGGTCAGATGGCTACACCTTC.

CDR3 loop: CSVRPSGRGADTQYF. The DNA of the CDR3 is TGCAGCGTCCGGCCCAGCGGGAGGGGCGCAGATACGCAGTATTTT. J is TRBJ2-3 and V is TRBV29-1; the match to TRBD2 covers 10 bases. This CDR3 is built from 15 residues. Germline V lookup: CDR1 SQVTM, CDR2 ANQGSEA. J lost 4 bases, V lost 6 bases, and 10 bases had no gene match.

This rearrangement joins TRBV28 to TRBJ2-6; D gene uncertain. The CDR3 consists of 15 residues. The V gene's germline CDR1 is MDHEN and CDR2 SYDVKM. The V end was cut by 0 bases, the J end by 0 bases, with 3 bases between. The CDR3 reads CASSLWASGANVLTF. The CDR3 DNA is TGTGCCAGCAGTTTATGGGCCTCTGGGGCCAACGTCCTGACTTTC.

The rearrangement uses TRBV6-6 and TRBJ2-5; TRBD2 matches at 8 bases. The DNA matches TRBJ2-7 better at its end, which makes the J call doubtful. This CDR3 has 14 amino acids. CDR1 MNHNY and CDR2 SVGAGI come from the germline V gene (reference sequence). The CDR3 region has the DNA TGTGCCAGCTCCCCCCCCCAGCGGGAGTCCGAGCAGTACTTC. Translated: CASSPPQRESEQYF.

This clone was picked up one time. This chain joins TRBV5-1 and TRBJ2-1; weak D call: TRBD2 (6 bases). V dropped 4 bases and J dropped 6 bases, with 14 bases sitting between them. CDR1 is SGHRS, CDR2 YFSETQ, per germline. The length of the CDR3 is 14 residues. The CDR3 bases are TGCGCCAGCAGCGGGGCTAGCGAACTCAATGAGCAGTTCTTC. This encodes CASSGASELNEQFF.

This chain links TRBV7-6 with TRBJ1-6, with D perhaps TRBD1 (6 bases). Germline CDR1 reads SGHVS; CDR2 reads FNYEAQ. Deletions cut 3 bases from V and 6 bases from J, with 21 bases between. The CDR3 runs 18 residues. CDR3 amino acids: CASSFTQGTSRLNSPLHF. CDR3 sequence (DNA): TGTGCCAGCAGCTTCACTCAGGGGACGTCTAGGCTTAATTCACCCCTCCACTTT. The full variable domain, completed using reference TRBV7-6 and TRBJ1-6, is GAGVSQSPRYKVTKRGQDVALRCDPISGHVSLYWYRQALGQGPEFLTYFNYEAQQDKSGLPNDRFSAERPEGSISTLTIQRTEQRDSAMYRCASSFTQGTSRLNSPLHFGNGTRLTVT.

This clone was seen a few times. V is TRBV5-6 and J is TRBJ2-7, with 12 bases fitting TRBD2. The germline V gene has CDR1 SGHDT and CDR2 YYEEEE. V trimming: 5 bases; J trimming: 6 bases; junction bases outside the gene matches: 3. The CDR3 length is 13 residues. DNA of the CDR3: TGTGCCAGCAGACGGACTAGCGGGATCGAGCAGTACTTC. It encodes CASRRTSGIEQYF. Using reference TRBV5-6 and TRBJ2-7 for the parts outside the CDR3, the full variable domain is DAGVTQSPTHLIKTRGQQVTLRCSPKSGHDTVSWYQQALGQGPQFIFQYYEEEERQRGNFPDRFSGHQFPNYSSELNVNALLLGDSALYLCASRRTSGIEQYFGPGTRLTVT.

Remarks on this clone: A junction boundary mismatches the germline segment, possibly from a read error. The J gene is TRBJ2-7, the V gene TRBV7-9; D is unclear. This CDR3 region has 14 residues. The V gene's germline CDR1 is SEHNR and CDR2 FQNEAQ (reference sequence). The CDR3 DNA reads as TGTTCCAGCAGCTTAGGTCACACATCCTACGAGCAGTACTTC. Protein sequence: CSSSLGHTSYEQYF. Filled out from reference TRBV7-9 and TRBJ2-7, the complete variable domain reads DTGVSQNPRHKITKRGQNVTFRCDPISEHNRLYWYRQTLGQGPEFLTYFQNEAQLEKSRLLSDRFSAERPKGSFSTLEIQRTEQGDSAMYLCSSSLGHTSYEQYFGPGTRLTVT.

The chain uses TRBV6-1 and TRBJ1-5, with TRBD1 matching over 7 bases. CDR3 size: 15 residues. Germline V gene lookup returns CDR1 MNHNS and CDR2 SASEGT. The J segment lost 0 bases and the V segment lost 4 bases, leaving 3 bases of the junction unmatched. In nucleotides, the CDR3 is TGTGCCAGCAGTGCCGGGACAGCTAGCAATCAGCCCCAGCATTTT. Amino acids: CASSAGTASNQPQHF.

The chain uses TRBV5-4 and TRBJ2-2; TRBD2 might be the D (7 bases). Germline V gene sequence: CDR1 SGHNT, CDR2 YYREEE (reference sequence). V shed 2 bases and J shed 7 bases, with 12 bases lying between them. The CDR3 consists of 14 residues. The CDR3 reads CASSLNREGGELFF. The CDR3 nucleotides read TGTGCCAGCAGCTTAAACAGGGAGGGCGGGGAGCTGTTTTTT.

V is TRBV6-4 and J is TRBJ2-3, with TRBD2 identical over 11 bases. Germline V gene sequence: CDR1 MRHNA, CDR2 SNTAGT. With V trimmed by 2 bases and J by 4 bases, 11 bases remained unmatched. The CDR3 sequence is 18 residues long. The CDR3 loop reads CASSDPRLAGQPPDTQYF. The CDR3 DNA reads as TGTGCCAGCAGTGACCCCCGACTAGCGGGGCAACCCCCAGATACGCAGTATTTT.

This clone came up a few times. The rearrangement links TRBV6-1 to TRBJ2-7; 7 bases are shared with TRBD2. Germline V gene data show CDR1 as MNHNS and CDR2 as SASEGT. The length of the CDR3 is 15 residues. Unmatched junction bases numbered 8, after V lost 0 bases and J lost 6 bases. In DNA form, the CDR3 reads TGTGCCAGCAGTGAAGCTTGGGGAGGGAATGGCGAGCAGTACTTC. Amino acids: CASSEAWGGNGEQYF.